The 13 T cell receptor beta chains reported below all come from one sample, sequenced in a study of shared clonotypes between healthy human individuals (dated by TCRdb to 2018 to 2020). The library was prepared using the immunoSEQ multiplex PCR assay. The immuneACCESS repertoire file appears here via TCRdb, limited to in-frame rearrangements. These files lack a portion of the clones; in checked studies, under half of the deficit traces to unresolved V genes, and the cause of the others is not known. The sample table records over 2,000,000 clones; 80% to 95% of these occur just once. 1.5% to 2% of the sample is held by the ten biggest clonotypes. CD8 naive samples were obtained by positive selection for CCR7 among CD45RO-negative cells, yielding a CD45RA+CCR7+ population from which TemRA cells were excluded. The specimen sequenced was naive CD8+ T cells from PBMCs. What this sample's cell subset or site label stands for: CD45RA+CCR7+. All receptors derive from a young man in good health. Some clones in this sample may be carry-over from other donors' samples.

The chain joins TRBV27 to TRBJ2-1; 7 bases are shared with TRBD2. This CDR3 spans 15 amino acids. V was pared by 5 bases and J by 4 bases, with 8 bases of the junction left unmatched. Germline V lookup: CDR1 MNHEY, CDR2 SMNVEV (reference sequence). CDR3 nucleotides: TGTGCCAGCAGTCCCCGGGACTATCATTACAATGAGCAGTTCTTC. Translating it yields CASSPRDYHYNEQFF.

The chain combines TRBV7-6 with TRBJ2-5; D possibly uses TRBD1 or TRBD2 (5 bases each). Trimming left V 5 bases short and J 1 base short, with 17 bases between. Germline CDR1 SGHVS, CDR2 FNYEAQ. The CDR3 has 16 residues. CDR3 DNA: TGTGCCAGCAGCCCTGGGACGGACGCGATCCAAGAGACCCAGTACTTC. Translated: CASSPGTDAIQETQYF.

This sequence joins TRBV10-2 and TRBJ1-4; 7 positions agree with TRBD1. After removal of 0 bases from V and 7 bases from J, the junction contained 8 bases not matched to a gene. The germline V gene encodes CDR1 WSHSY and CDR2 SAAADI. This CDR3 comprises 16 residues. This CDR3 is CASSESGEGAGEKLFF. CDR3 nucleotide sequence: TGCGCCAGCAGTGAGTCGGGGGAGGGGGCAGGTGAAAAACTGTTTTTT.

CDR3 sequence reads: CASSLTGTNNQPQHF. CDR3 DNA sequence: TGTGCCAGCAGTTTAACTGGGACAAACAATCAGCCCCAGCATTTT. The chain has TRBV27 and TRBJ1-5; a possible D gene is TRBD1 (6 bases). Trimming shortened V by 2 bases and J by 3 bases, and 11 bases separated the two germline ends. The CDR3 contains 15 residues. Germline V CDR1 and CDR2: MNHEY, SMNVEV (reference sequence).

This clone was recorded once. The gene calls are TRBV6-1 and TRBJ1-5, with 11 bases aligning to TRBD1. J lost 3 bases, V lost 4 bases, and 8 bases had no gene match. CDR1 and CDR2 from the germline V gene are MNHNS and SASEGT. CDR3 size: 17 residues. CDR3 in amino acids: CASSGPGQGVLNQPQHF. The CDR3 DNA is TGTGCCAGCAGTGGCCCGGGACAGGGGGTACTCAATCAGCCCCAGCATTTT.

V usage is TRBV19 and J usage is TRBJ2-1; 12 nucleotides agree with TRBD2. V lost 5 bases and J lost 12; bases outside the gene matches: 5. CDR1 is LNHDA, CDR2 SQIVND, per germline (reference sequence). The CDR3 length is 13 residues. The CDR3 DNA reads TGTGCCAGTAGTTTGACTAGCGGGAGCGTGCAGTTCTTC. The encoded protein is CASSLTSGSVQFF.

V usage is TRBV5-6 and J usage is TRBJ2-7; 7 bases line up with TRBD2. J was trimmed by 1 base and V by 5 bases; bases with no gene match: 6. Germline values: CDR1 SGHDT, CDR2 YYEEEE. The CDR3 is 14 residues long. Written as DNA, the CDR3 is TGTGCCAGCAGAGACGCGGGGGTTTCCTACGAGCAGTACTTC. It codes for CASRDAGVSYEQYF.

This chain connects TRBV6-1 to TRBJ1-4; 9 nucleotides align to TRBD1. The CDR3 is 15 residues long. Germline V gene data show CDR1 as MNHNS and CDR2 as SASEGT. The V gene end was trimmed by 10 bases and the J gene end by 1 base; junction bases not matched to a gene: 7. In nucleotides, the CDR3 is TGTGCCACAGGACAGGGGTTGGGAACTAATGAAAAACTGTTTTTT. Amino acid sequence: CATGQGLGTNEKLFF.

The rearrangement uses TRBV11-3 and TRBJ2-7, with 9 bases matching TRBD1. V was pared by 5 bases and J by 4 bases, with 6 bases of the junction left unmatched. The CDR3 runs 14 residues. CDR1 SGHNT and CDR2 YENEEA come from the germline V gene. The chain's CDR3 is CASSARDREYEQYF. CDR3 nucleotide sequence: TGTGCCAGCAGCGCCCGGGACAGGGAATACGAGCAGTACTTC.

The CDR3 sequence: CASSESGGKGNTIYF. Here the CDR3 DNA reads TGTGCCAGCAGTGAATCTGGAGGGAAAGGAAACACCATATATTTT. The chain has TRBV25-1 and TRBJ1-3; no clear D gene. Germline loops: CDR1 MGHDK, CDR2 SYGVNS. Trimming left V 1 base short and J 4 bases short, with 11 bases between. The CDR3 contains 15 residues.

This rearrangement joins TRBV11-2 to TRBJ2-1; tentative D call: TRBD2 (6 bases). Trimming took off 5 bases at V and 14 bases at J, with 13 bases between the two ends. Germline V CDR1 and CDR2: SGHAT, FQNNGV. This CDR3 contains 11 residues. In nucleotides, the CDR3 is TGTGCCAGCAGCCTTGGGCGGGACGAGTTCTTC. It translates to CASSLGRDEFF.

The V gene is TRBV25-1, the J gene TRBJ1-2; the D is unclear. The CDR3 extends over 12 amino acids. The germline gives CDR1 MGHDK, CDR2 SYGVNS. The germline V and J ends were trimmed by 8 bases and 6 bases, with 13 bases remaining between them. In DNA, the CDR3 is TGTGCCAGCTCTTATGATGGGGATGGCTACACCTTC. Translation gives CASSYDGDGYTF.

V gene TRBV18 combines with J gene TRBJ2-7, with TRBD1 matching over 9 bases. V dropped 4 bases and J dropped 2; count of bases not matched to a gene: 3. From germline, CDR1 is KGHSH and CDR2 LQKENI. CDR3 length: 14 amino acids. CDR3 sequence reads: CASSRDREAYEQYF. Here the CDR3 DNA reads TGTGCCAGCTCACGGGACAGGGAAGCCTACGAGCAGTACTTC.